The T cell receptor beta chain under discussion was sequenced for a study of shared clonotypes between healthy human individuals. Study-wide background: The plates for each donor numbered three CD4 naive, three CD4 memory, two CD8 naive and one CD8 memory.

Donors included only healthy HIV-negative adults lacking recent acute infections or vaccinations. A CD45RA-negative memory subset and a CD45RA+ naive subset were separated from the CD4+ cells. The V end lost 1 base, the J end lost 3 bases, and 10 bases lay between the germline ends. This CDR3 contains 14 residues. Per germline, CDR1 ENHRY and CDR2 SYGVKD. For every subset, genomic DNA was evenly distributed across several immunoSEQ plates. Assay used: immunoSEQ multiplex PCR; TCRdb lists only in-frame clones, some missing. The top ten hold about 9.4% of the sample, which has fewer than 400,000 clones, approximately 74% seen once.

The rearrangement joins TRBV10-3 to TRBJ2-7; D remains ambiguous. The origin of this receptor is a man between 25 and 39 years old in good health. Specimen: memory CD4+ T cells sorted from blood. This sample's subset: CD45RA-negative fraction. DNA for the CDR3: TGTGCCATCAGTGAGTTCCTATCCTACTACGAGCAGTACTTC. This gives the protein CAISEFLSYYEQYF.